This is a list of T cell receptor beta chains from one sample in a study of cytomegalovirus exposure and HLA in healthy donors. Method: immunoSEQ multiplex PCR; TCRdb's copy keeps in-frame clones and lacks some. The profile shows over 150,000 clones, about three quarters of them singletons. Sequencing input: PBMCs. These TCRs come from a woman aged 40 to 50 in good health and CMV-seropositive. CDR3s leave out the opening cysteine and the closing phenylalanine or tryptophan.

ASSLGNSGGSTDTQY TRBJ2-3 TRBV5-1
ASSLAGLEEAF TRBJ1-1 TRBV5-6
ASSLRSGELF TRBJ2-2 TRBV7-2
ASSTRDRGTEQY TRBJ2-7 TRBV11-3
ASSSTPLGSQETQY TRBJ2-5 TRBV6-5
ASSSGMETQY TRBJ2-5 TRBV5-6
AWSVLGREGLDTQY TRBJ2-3 TRBV30
ASSLSGLQGNTEAF TRBJ1-1 TRBV27
AWSVIHEQY TRBJ2-7 TRBV30
ASSVLPVPDTQY TRBJ2-3 TRBV7-2
ASSPNSGGIYEQY TRBJ2-7 TRBV10-2
ASRQGGSGGAETQY TRBJ2-5 TRBV5-4
ASSPQVPTNEKLF TRBJ1-4 TRBV6-5
ASSYPGQPTYEQY TRBJ2-7 TRBV6-6
ASSLVGGGTDTQY TRBJ2-3 TRBV7-6
ASSFTGVGTEAF TRBJ1-1 TRBV5-1
AISERQQNTGELF TRBJ2-2 TRBV10-3
ASGPLHTQY TRBJ2-3 TRBV10-2
ASSQDSLNSPLH TRBJ1-6 TRBV6-6
ASSPHSGGVNTGELF TRBJ2-2 TRBV4-2
AWSAPGVAGVLEQY TRBJ2-7 TRBV30
ASSLTAGGPNDEQY TRBJ2-7 TRBV7-9
ASSLTASYEQY TRBJ2-7 TRBV28
ASTQDRNTGELF TRBJ2-2 TRBV5-4
ASSSSGASSYEQY TRBJ2-7 TRBV5-1